This TCR beta chain was retrieved from a study of T cells in Graves' hyperthyroidism and ophthalmopathy. Whole-study findings and limits: Among clonotypes expanded in thyroid above 0.001, most were also found in blood.

Exclusion followed for patients with uncontrolled infection, other autoimmune disease, pregnancy or lactation. This clonotype was detected a few times. Its antigen is not known. TCR beta CDR3 regions were amplified from RNA transcripts. Carried out on the TCR CDR3, a first-round RT-PCR used the HTBI primer set. One entry per CDR3 protein results from TCRdb running MiXCR on the multiplex PCR reads. The profile shows roughly 560,000 distinct CDR3 sequences, roughly 14% of them singletons. The CDR3 is made up of 14 amino acids. Germline loops: CDR1 SGHNT, CDR2 YENEEA. The germline V and J ends were trimmed by 5 bases and 1 base, with 11 bases remaining between them.

The receptor comes from a woman aged 40-49 years with Graves' ophthalmopathy. V gene TRBV11-3 combines with J gene TRBJ1-1; D remains ambiguous. Sequencing was performed on blood. This CDR3 reads CASSPDPENTEAFF. CDR3 nucleotides: TGTGCCAGCAGCCCTGATCCGGAGAACACTGAAGCTTTCTTT. The full variable domain, completed using reference TRBV11-3 and TRBJ1-1, is EAGVVQSPRYKIIEKKQPVAFWCNPISGHNTLYWYLQNLGQGPELLIRYENEEAVDDSQLPKDRFSAERLKGVDSTLKIQPAELGDSAVYLCASSPDPENTEAFFGQGTRLTVV.